The 32 T cell receptor beta chains in this list originate from one sample, sequenced in a study of shared clonotypes between healthy human individuals. Using immunoSEQ multiplex PCR, the repertoire was profiled, and TCRdb retains in-frame clones only, with some absent. The sample carries about half a million clones, over 70% recorded once. Sequencing input: PBMCs. The source is a woman in her 40s in good health. Some clones in this sample may be carry-over from other donors' samples.

This clone was observed a few times. The genes are TRBV6-4 and TRBJ2-3; maybe TRBD2 (6 bases). Germline values: CDR1 MRHNA, CDR2 SNTAGT. This CDR3 contains 14 residues. Between the trimmed V and J ends, which lost 5 bases and 0 bases, there was a span of 9 bases. DNA for the CDR3: TGTGCCAGCAGTAAAAGCGGGAGCACAGATACGCAGTATTTT. Its protein is CASSKSGSTDTQYF.

The chain combines TRBV10-3 with TRBJ2-1; D possibly corresponds to TRBD2 (5 bases). V lost 10 bases and J 5 bases, leaving 9 bases between the germline ends. Germline CDR1 and CDR2: ENHRY and SYGVKD. CDR3 length: 11 amino acids. The CDR3 reads CATRENNEQFF. In DNA form, the CDR3 reads TGTGCCACCCGGGAAAACAATGAGCAGTTCTTC.

V is TRBV5-1 and J is TRBJ2-4; D is perhaps TRBD1 or TRBD2 (6 bases each). Germline V CDR1 and CDR2: SGHRS, YFSETQ. The V and J ends lost 2 bases and 0 bases respectively, with 15 bases between them. The CDR3 has 17 amino acids. The CDR3 here is CASSLRGQDVAKNIQYF. In DNA form, the CDR3 reads TGCGCCAGCAGCTTACGGGGGCAGGACGTAGCCAAAAACATTCAGTACTTC.

This clone was seen a single time. The rearrangement uses TRBV15 and TRBJ2-5; D is uncertain. Per the germline V gene, CDR1 is LNHNV and CDR2 is YYDKDF (reference sequence). The V end was cut by 3 bases, the J end by 7 bases, with 12 bases between. The CDR3 runs 13 residues. In DNA, the CDR3 is TGTGCCACCAGCAGTAGTTTTCTAGGGACCCAGTACTTC. It yields the protein CATSSSFLGTQYF. Drawing the rest from reference TRBV15 and TRBJ2-5, the complete variable domain is DAMVIQNPRYQVTQFGKPVTLSCSQTLNHNVMYWYQQKSSQAPKLLFHYYDKDFNNEADTPDNFQSRRPNTSFCFLDIRSPGLGDTAMYLCATSSSFLGTQYFGPGTRLLVL.

This clone came up once. This rearrangement joins TRBV29-1 to TRBJ2-5; 7 positions agree with TRBD1. Germline CDR1 reads SQVTM; CDR2 reads ANQGSEA. J gave up 5 bases and V 8 bases, and 11 bases lay outside the gene matches. The CDR3 is 13 residues long. The CDR3 coding sequence is TGCAGCACCAGGGAAGGGGGCCGGGAGACCCAGTACTTC. It encodes CSTREGGRETQYF.

The gene calls are TRBV19 and TRBJ2-7; D is possibly TRBD1 (6 bases). There are 13 residues in the CDR3. Trimming removed 10 bases at V and 6 bases at J, with 19 bases between. The germline CDR1 and CDR2 sequences are LNHDA and SQIVND (reference sequence). The CDR3 DNA reads TGTGCCACCCAGTACAGGGATCACGGCGAGCAGTACTTC. Translation: CATQYRDHGEQYF.

This sequence joins TRBV4-3 and TRBJ1-1; TRBD1 matches at 8 bases. Germline V CDR1 and CDR2: LGHNA, YSLEER. There are 16 residues in the CDR3. Unmatched junction bases numbered 6, after V lost 2 bases and J lost 1 base. Here the CDR3 reads CASSQYQGASNTEAFF. The CDR3 nucleotides read TGCGCCAGCAGCCAATACCAGGGGGCATCGAACACTGAAGCTTTCTTT.

The chain couples TRBV28 to TRBJ1-1; D is ambiguous. Trimming removed 0 bases at V and 8 bases at J, with 4 bases between. The V gene's germline CDR1 is MDHEN and CDR2 SYDVKM. CDR3 length: 11 amino acids. The CDR3 protein is CASSLWQEAFF. CDR3 sequence (DNA): TGTGCCAGCAGTTTATGGCAGGAAGCTTTCTTT.

This CDR3 reads CASSALTGYEQYF. For the CDR3, the DNA is TGTGCCAGCAGCGCGCTCACTGGGTACGAGCAGTACTTC. The gene calls are TRBV7-2 and TRBJ2-7; D is unclear. V lost 5 bases and J lost 4, with 12 bases in between. This CDR3 contains 13 residues. CDR1 is SGHTA, CDR2 FQGNSA, per germline.

J is TRBJ1-5 and V is TRBV29-1, with a possible D match to TRBD1 (6 bases). V shed 4 bases and J shed 3 bases, with 7 bases lying between them. CDR1 and CDR2 (germline): SQVTM, ANQGSEA. CDR3 length equals 12 residues. CDR3 loop: CSVGGHNQPQHF. CDR3 in DNA: TGCAGCGTTGGGGGGCACAATCAGCCCCAGCATTTT. Filled out from reference TRBV29-1 and TRBJ1-5, the complete variable domain reads SAVISQKPSRDICQRGTSLTIQCQVDSQVTMMFWYRQQPGQSLTLIATANQGSEATYESGFVIDKFPISRPNLTFSTLTVSNMSPEDSSIYLCSVGGHNQPQHFGDGTRLSIL.

This clone has a single count. This chain connects TRBV27 to TRBJ2-7, with a tentative D call TRBD1 (6 bases). The germline V gene encodes CDR1 MNHEY and CDR2 SMNVEV (reference sequence). The CDR3 runs to 13 residues. Trimming pared 10 bases from V and 1 base from J, leaving 14 bases between. The CDR3 bases are TGTGCCACCCCCCCCGGACAGTCCTACGAGCAGTACTTC. Encoded protein: CATPPGQSYEQYF.

The chain uses TRBV9 and TRBJ2-2; 7 bases fit TRBD1. Losses at the gene ends were 3 bases for V and 1 base for J; bases not matched to a gene: 3. The germline CDR1 and CDR2 sequences are SGDLS and YYNGEE. This CDR3 has 15 amino acids. CDR3 DNA: TGTGCCAGCAGCGCCGGGACAGAGAACACCGGGGAGCTGTTTTTT. It is translated as CASSAGTENTGELFF.

The V call is TRBV15, the J call TRBJ2-1; D tentatively reads TRBD1 or TRBD2 (5 bases each). CDR3 length: 16 residues. With 4 bases removed from V and 4 bases from J, the gap between germline ends came to 17 bases. Germline values: CDR1 LNHNV, CDR2 YYDKDF (reference sequence). This CDR3 is CATSIDYGAGYNEQFF. In nucleotides, the CDR3 is TGTGCCACCAGCATAGATTACGGGGCAGGATACAATGAGCAGTTCTTC.

This clone was recorded a few times. This is likely an artifact of a read error, given a far larger clone one base away. In the same sample, other DNA sequences code for this CDR3. The V gene is TRBV30, the J gene TRBJ1-5; D unclear. Trimming left V 1 base short and J 4 bases short, with 8 bases between. Germline values: CDR1 GTSNPN, CDR2 SVGIG (reference sequence). This CDR3 region has 13 residues. CDR3 bases: TGTGCCTGGAGTGGTACGGGGAATCAGCCCCAGCATTTT. Protein product: CAWSGTGNQPQHF.

The chain employs TRBV19 and TRBJ2-7, with 10 bases that match TRBD1. The CDR3 consists of 12 residues. Losses at the gene ends were 9 bases for V and 5 bases for J; bases not matched to a gene: 4. Germline V lookup: CDR1 LNHDA, CDR2 SQIVND (reference sequence). CDR3 nucleotide sequence: TGTGCCAGCGGGACAGGGGTTGACGAGCAGTACTTC. Protein sequence: CASGTGVDEQYF.

This clone has just one count. This rearrangement joins TRBV28 to TRBJ1-1; D unresolved. The V gene lost 2 bases and the J gene lost 6 bases, with 7 bases spanning the gap. The CDR3 contains 12 residues. Germline V lookup: CDR1 MDHEN, CDR2 SYDVKM. The CDR3 DNA follows: TGTGCCAGCAGTTTAAGGGCTGCTGAAGCTTTCTTT. It is translated as CASSLRAAEAFF.

The chain recombines TRBV10-3 with TRBJ2-1, with 9 nucleotides matching TRBD2. This CDR3 has 15 amino acids. Germline V gene sequence: CDR1 ENHRY, CDR2 SYGVKD. J gave up 9 bases and V 2 bases, and 8 bases lay outside the gene matches. This CDR3 reads CAISERLAGRGEQFF. DNA for the CDR3: TGTGCCATCAGTGAGCGGCTAGCGGGAAGGGGTGAGCAGTTCTTC.

This clone appeared a few times. J is TRBJ2-3 and V is TRBV18; 9 nucleotides agree with TRBD2. Germline trimming cut 3 bases from V and 3 bases from J; bases unmatched to any gene: 7. The CDR3 contains 16 residues. CDR1 and CDR2 (germline): KGHSH, LQKENI. CDR3 residues: CASSPIGSGRTDTQYF. As DNA, the CDR3 is TGTGCCAGCTCACCCATTGGGAGCGGGAGGACAGATACGCAGTATTTT. The variable domain in full, completed from reference TRBV18 and TRBJ2-3, reads NAGVMQNPRHLVRRRGQEARLRCSPMKGHSHVYWYRQLPEEGLKFMVYLQKENIIDESGMPKERFSAEFPKEGPSILRIQQVVRGDSAAYFCASSPIGSGRTDTQYFGPGTRLTVL.

V and J are TRBV6-6 and TRBJ1-2; 10 bases align to TRBD1. Germline loops: CDR1 MNHNY, CDR2 SVGAGI (reference sequence). V trimming: 6 bases; J trimming: 3 bases; junction bases outside the gene matches: 4. The CDR3 has 14 residues. CDR3: CASRPGQGDYGYTF. Written as DNA, the CDR3 is TGTGCCAGCAGACCAGGACAGGGGGACTATGGCTACACCTTC.

This clone was seen only once. This chain links TRBV19 with TRBJ2-7; D not certain. V dropped 0 bases and J dropped 0 bases, with 3 bases sitting between them. Germline V gives CDR1 LNHDA, CDR2 SQIVND (reference sequence). This CDR3 spans 13 amino acids. In nucleotides, the CDR3 is TGTGCCAGTAGTATAGACTACTCCTACGAGCAGTACTTC. Encoded protein: CASSIDYSYEQYF.

The gene calls are TRBV7-9 and TRBJ1-2; no firm D call. CDR3 length equals 17 residues. V was pared by 4 bases and J by 2 bases, with 20 bases between. The V gene's germline CDR1 is SEHNR and CDR2 FQNEAQ (reference sequence). CDR3 residues: CASSSYPPGGRNYGYTF. CDR3 in DNA: TGTGCCAGCAGCTCTTATCCCCCCGGCGGCAGAAACTATGGCTACACCTTC.

This clone occurred once. CDR3 in DNA: TGTGCCAGCAGCTTAGTTCTAGCGGGCGAGCAGTACTTC. Encoded protein: CASSLVLAGEQYF. The rearrangement uses TRBV11-2 and TRBJ2-7; 8 nucleotides match TRBD2. CDR3 length: 13 amino acids. Germline V gene lookup returns CDR1 SGHAT and CDR2 FQNNGV. The V gene end was trimmed by 1 base and the J gene end by 6 bases; junction bases not matched to a gene: 2.

As DNA, the CDR3 is TGTGCCAGCAGCATCGGACAGGGGAGGGGAAACACCATATATTTT. Its translation is CASSIGQGRGNTIYF. The chain carries TRBV5-4 and TRBJ1-3; the match to TRBD1 covers 9 bases. V dropped 4 bases and J dropped 4; count of bases not matched to a gene: 6. Germline-derived CDR1 and CDR2 are SGHNT and YYREEE (reference sequence). CDR3 length: 15 residues.

V is TRBV7-2 and J is TRBJ2-7; D is perhaps TRBD2 (5 bases). V lost 1 base, J lost 5 bases, and 9 bases lay in between. The CDR3 is made up of 13 amino acids. Germline V gene lookup returns CDR1 SGHTA and CDR2 FQGNSA. The CDR3 DNA is TGTGCCAGCAGCTTAGAAATGAGGGACGAGCAGTACTTC. This translates into CASSLEMRDEQYF.

This clone was counted a single time. The chain employs TRBV5-1 and TRBJ2-7; TRBD1 matches 10 bases. V lost 5 bases to trimming and J lost 3 bases; unmatched junction nucleotides: 17. Germline CDR1 SGHRS, CDR2 YFSETQ. The CDR3 sequence is 18 residues long. Here the CDR3 reads CASSSPGLPGQGNYEQYF. The CDR3 DNA reads TGCGCCAGCAGTTCCCCCGGACTACCGGGACAGGGGAACTACGAGCAGTACTTC.

The chain has TRBV6-1 and TRBJ1-3, with 7 positions matching TRBD1. The germline gives CDR1 MNHNS, CDR2 SASEGT. Trimming at V came to 3 bases and at J to 13 bases, leaving 3 bases not matched to a gene. This CDR3 is built from 11 residues. In DNA form, the CDR3 reads TGTGCCAGCAGTGAGACAGGGTCGATATATTTT. This gives the protein CASSETGSIYF.

The rearrangement uses TRBV6-5 and TRBJ2-2; D gene uncertain. The CDR3 consists of 13 residues. Trimming cost V 3 bases and J 4 bases, with 6 bases left between them. Germline V CDR1 and CDR2: MNHEY, SVGAGI. CDR3 amino acids: CASSYRSTGELFF. The CDR3 nucleotides read TGTGCCAGCAGTTATCGATCCACCGGGGAGCTGTTTTTT.

A word on this clone: Other nucleotide sequences in the sample specify the same CDR3. The chain carries TRBV5-4 and TRBJ2-7; 9 nucleotides align to TRBD1. The CDR3 runs 15 residues. J lost 0 bases, V lost 4 bases, and 5 bases had no gene match. Germline values: CDR1 SGHNT, CDR2 YYREEE (reference sequence). The CDR3 spells CASSPRQGGSYEQYF. The CDR3 DNA follows: TGTGCCAGCAGCCCCCGACAGGGGGGCTCCTACGAGCAGTACTTC.

This clone came up once. A far larger clone is off by one base, so a read error is likely. Other DNA sequences in the sample encode the same CDR3. The rearrangement links TRBV7-6 to TRBJ1-3; D ambiguous. The CDR3 sequence is 15 residues long. CDR1 is SGHVS, CDR2 FNYEAQ, per germline. V lost 1 base and J lost 2, with 9 bases in between. The CDR3 DNA reads as TGTGCCAGCAGCTTAGGCTACAGCCCTGGAAACACCATATATTTT. This sequence encodes CASSLGYSPGNTIYF. Using reference TRBV7-6 and TRBJ1-3 for the parts outside the CDR3, the full variable domain is GAGVSQSPRYKVTKRGQDVALRCDPISGHVSLYWYRQALGQGPEFLTYFNYEAQQDKSGLPNDRFSAERPEGSISTLTIQRTEQRDSAMYRCASSLGYSPGNTIYFGEGSWLTVV.

This sequence joins TRBV7-3 and TRBJ2-6; 13 bases match TRBD2. The J segment lost 4 bases and the V segment lost 4 bases, leaving 4 bases of the junction unmatched. CDR1 is SGHTA and CDR2 is FQGTGA in the germline V gene. The CDR3 is 17 residues long. The CDR3 spells CASSSLAGGLGANVLTF. DNA of the CDR3: TGTGCCAGCAGCTCACTAGCGGGAGGGTTAGGGGCCAACGTCCTGACTTTC.

V and J are TRBV19 and TRBJ2-7; 8 bases map to TRBD2. V dropped 4 bases and J dropped 4; count of bases not matched to a gene: 12. The germline CDR1 and CDR2 sequences are LNHDA and SQIVND (reference sequence). The CDR3 has 16 amino acids. The CDR3 region is CASSTQPGLGGYEQYF. Here the CDR3 DNA reads TGTGCCAGTAGTACTCAACCGGGACTAGGCGGGTACGAGCAGTACTTC.

CDR3 DNA: TGTGCCAGCTCGCAAGCTAGCGGGAGAGCAGATACGCAGTATTTT. Amino acids: CASSQASGRADTQYF. V and J are TRBV18 and TRBJ2-3; 10 nucleotides align to TRBD2. Trimming removed 6 bases from V and 4 bases from J; junction bases left unmatched: 7. Germline CDR1 is KGHSH and CDR2 is LQKENI. This CDR3 is 15 amino acids long.